This T cell receptor (beta chain) was sequenced for a study of CD8 T cells in ankylosing spondylitis. Broader study findings: Ankylosing spondylitis blood appeared to carry a characteristic TCR beta motif of fewer than 10 highly homologous variants.

At least ten counts were recorded for this clonotype. What it recognizes is unknown. CDR1 is SEHNR and CDR2 is FQNEAQ in the germline V gene (reference sequence). V gave up 5 bases and J gave up 3 bases; unmatched junction bases: 10. This CDR3 contains 17 residues. With molecular barcodes, quantitative 5'-RACE was used to make the TCR beta libraries. TCRdb re-derived calls from the 5' RACE reads in MiXCR, one entry per CDR3 protein. The sample has fewer than 400,000 distinct CDR3 sequences, 8% seen once; the top ten hold about 14%. This sequence originates from a male donor with ankylosing spondylitis. The material sequenced was blood, either unsorted or a sorted T cell fraction (not recorded which). This chain joins TRBV7-9 and TRBJ2-1; 10 bases line up with TRBD2. CDR3 amino acids: CASSVRGGLASYNEQFF. The CDR3 DNA reads as TGTGCCAGCAGCGTACGGGGGGGACTAGCGAGCTACAATGAGCAGTTCTTC.